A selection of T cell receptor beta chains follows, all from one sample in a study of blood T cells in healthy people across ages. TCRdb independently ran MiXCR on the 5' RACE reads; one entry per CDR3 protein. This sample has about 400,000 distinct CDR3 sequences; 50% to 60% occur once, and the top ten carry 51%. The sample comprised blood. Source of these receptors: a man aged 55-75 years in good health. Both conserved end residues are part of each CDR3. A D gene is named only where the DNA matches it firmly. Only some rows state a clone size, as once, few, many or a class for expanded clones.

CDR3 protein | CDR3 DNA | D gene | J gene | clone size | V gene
CSARDVSGGSKETQYF | TGCAGTGCTAGAGATGTTAGCGGGGGGTCCAAAGAGACCCAGTATTTC | TRBD2 | TRBJ2-5 | - | TRBV20-1
CASSVAPGVGEQYF | TGTGCCAGCAGCGTAGCCCCCGGGGTGGGAGAGCAGTACTTC | - | TRBJ2-7 | - | TRBV9
CASSLAPSGGADTQYF | TGTGCCAGCAGCTTAGCCCCCTCAGGGGGCGCAGATACGCAGTATTTT | TRBD1 | TRBJ2-3 | - | TRBV7-2
CASSEVWAQYF | TGTGCCAGCAGTGAAGTTTGGGCGCAGTATTTT | - | TRBJ2-3 | - | TRBV6-1
CASSLESITSYEQYF | TGCGCCAGCAGCTTGGAGAGTATAACCTCCTACGAGCAGTACTTC | - | TRBJ2-7 | many | TRBV5-1
CASSQDGLVHEQYF | TGCGCCAGCAGCCAAGATGGCCTAGTCCATGAGCAGTACTTC | - | TRBJ2-5 | - | TRBV4-3
CSARRPAAGLTGEQFF | TGCAGTGCTAGACGCCCCGCTGCAGGGCTTACGGGAGAGCAGTTCTTC | - | TRBJ2-1 | few | TRBV20-1
CASSQGVGTGDYEQYF | TGTGCCAGCAGCCAGGGGGTCGGGACAGGGGACTACGAGCAGTACTTC | TRBD1 | TRBJ2-7 | many | TRBV4-2
CASSFDREKGSYEQYF | TGTGCCAGCAGTTTTGACAGGGAAAAGGGGTCCTACGAGCAGTACTTC | TRBD1 | TRBJ2-7 | - | TRBV6-1
CASSQAPGRGNEKLFF | TGCGCCAGCAGCCAAGCTCCGGGACGGGGGAATGAAAAACTGTTTTTT | - | TRBJ1-4 | - | TRBV4-3
CASSVGAGWGYTF | TGTGCCAGCAGTGTCGGGGCAGGGTGGGGCTACACCTTC | - | TRBJ1-2 | many | TRBV27
CASSGPISTDTQYF | TGTGCCAGCAGTGGACCGATTAGCACAGATACGCAGTATTTT | - | TRBJ2-3 | few | TRBV25-1
CASMGDDRVGHLANEKLFF | TGTGCCAGTATGGGGGACGACAGGGTTGGGCACTTGGCTAATGAAAAACTGTTTTTT | TRBD1 | TRBJ1-4 | - | TRBV19
CASSLRAPGLGEQFF | TGTGCCAGCAGCTTGCGGGCCCCTGGTCTTGGTGAGCAGTTCTTC | - | TRBJ2-1 | - | TRBV7-2
CASSPQVRTGVITGANVLTF | TGTGCCAGCAGCCCCCAAGTTCGGACGGGAGTTATAACCGGGGCCAACGTCCTGACTTTC | - | TRBJ2-6 | - | TRBV7-2
CASSYGGETQYF | TGTGCCAGCAGCTACGGTGGCGAGACCCAGTACTTC | - | TRBJ2-5 | few | TRBV3-1
CASSLGGSHTQYF | TGTGCCAGCAGCTTAGGGGGGAGCCATACGCAGTATTTT | - | TRBJ2-3 | few | TRBV11-3
CASSLLANTDTQYF | TGTGCCAGCAGTTTATTAGCCAACACAGATACGCAGTATTTT | - | TRBJ2-3 | - | TRBV12-3/TRBV12-4
CSADDWGAGEQYF | TGCAGTGCTGACGATTGGGGGGCCGGCGAGCAGTACTTC | - | TRBJ2-7 | - | TRBV20-1
CASSPQGTGNTIYF | TGTGCCAGCAGCCCGCAGGGTACTGGAAACACCATATATTTT | - | TRBJ1-3 | - | TRBV9
CATSDPGDHSGANVLTF | TGTGCCACCAGTGACCCAGGTGACCACTCTGGGGCCAACGTCCTGACTTTC | - | TRBJ2-6 | few | TRBV24-1
CASSFGQGPGTQYF | TGTGCCAGCAGTTTCGGGCAGGGCCCCGGGACCCAGTACTTC | - | TRBJ2-5 | few | TRBV12-3/TRBV12-4
CACSPLAGGRADTQYF | TGTGCCTGCAGCCCCCTAGCGGGAGGACGGGCGGATACGCAGTATTTT | TRBD2 | TRBJ2-3 | - | TRBV2